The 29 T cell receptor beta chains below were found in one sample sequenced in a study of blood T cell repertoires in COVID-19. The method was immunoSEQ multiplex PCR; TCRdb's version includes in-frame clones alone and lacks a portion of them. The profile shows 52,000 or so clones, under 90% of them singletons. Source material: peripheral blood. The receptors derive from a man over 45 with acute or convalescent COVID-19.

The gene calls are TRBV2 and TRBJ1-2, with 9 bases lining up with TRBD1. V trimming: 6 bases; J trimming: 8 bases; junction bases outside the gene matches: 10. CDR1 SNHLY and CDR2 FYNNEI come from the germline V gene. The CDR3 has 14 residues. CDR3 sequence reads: CASRDIGQGKGYTF. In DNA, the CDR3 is TGTGCCAGCAGGGATATAGGACAGGGGAAAGGCTACACCTTC.

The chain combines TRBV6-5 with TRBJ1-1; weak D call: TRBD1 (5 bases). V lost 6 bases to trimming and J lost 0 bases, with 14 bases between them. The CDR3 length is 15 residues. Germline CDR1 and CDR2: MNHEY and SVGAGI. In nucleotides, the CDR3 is TGTGCCAGCAGGAGGACACCCCTACTGAACACTGAAGCTTTCTTT. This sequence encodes CASRRTPLLNTEAFF.

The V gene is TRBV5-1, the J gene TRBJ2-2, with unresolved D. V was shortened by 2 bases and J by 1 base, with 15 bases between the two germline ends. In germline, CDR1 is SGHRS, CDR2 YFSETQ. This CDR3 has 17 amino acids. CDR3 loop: CASSLVVLGLNTGELFF. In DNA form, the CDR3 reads TGCGCCAGCAGCTTAGTAGTTCTGGGCCTGAACACCGGGGAGCTGTTTTTT.

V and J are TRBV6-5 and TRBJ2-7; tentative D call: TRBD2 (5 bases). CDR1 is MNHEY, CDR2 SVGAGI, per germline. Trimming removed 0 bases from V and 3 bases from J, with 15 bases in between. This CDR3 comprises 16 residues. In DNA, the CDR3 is TGTGCCAGCAGTTACTCTGGGCCTCCGGGGAACTACGAGCAGTACTTC. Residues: CASSYSGPPGNYEQYF.

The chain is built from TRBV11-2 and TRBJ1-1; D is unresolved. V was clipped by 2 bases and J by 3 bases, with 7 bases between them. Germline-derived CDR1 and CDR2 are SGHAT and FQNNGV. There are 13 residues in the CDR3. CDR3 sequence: CASSLIRYTEAFF. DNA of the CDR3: TGTGCCAGCAGCTTAATCCGGTACACTGAAGCTTTCTTT.

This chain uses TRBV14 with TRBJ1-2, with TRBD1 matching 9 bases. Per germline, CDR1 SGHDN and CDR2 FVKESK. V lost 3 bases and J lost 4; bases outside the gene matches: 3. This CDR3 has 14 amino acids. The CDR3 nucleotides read TGTGCCAGCAGCCAGGGGACAGGGTTCTATGGCTACACCTTC. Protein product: CASSQGTGFYGYTF.

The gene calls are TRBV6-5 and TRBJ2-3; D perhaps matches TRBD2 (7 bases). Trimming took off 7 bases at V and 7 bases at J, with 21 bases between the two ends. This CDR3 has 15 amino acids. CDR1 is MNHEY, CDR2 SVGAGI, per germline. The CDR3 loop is CASTLLGEGGNTQYF. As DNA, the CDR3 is TGTGCCAGCACCTTGCTTGGGGAGGGGGGAAATACGCAGTATTTT.

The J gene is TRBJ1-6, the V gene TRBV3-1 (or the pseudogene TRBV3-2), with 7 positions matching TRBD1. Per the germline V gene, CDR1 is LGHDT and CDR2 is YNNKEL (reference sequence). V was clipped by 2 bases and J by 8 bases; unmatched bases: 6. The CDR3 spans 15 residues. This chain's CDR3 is CASSQSQGRDSPLHF. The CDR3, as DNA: TGTGCCAGCAGCCAATCACAGGGGCGGGATTCACCCCTCCACTTT.

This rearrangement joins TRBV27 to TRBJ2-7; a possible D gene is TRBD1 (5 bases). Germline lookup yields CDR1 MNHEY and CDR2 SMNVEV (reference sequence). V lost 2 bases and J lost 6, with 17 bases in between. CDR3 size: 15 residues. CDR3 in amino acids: CASSLMSGKLGEQYF. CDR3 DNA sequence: TGTGCCAGCAGTTTAATGTCAGGGAAATTAGGCGAGCAGTACTTC.

This CDR3 reads CASSNEGSYGYTF. In nucleotides, the CDR3 is TGTGCCAGCAGCAATGAAGGGAGCTATGGCTACACCTTC. The chain couples TRBV7-3 to TRBJ1-2; no definite D call. Trimming cost V 5 bases and J 4 bases, with 11 bases left between them. From germline, CDR1 is SGHTA and CDR2 FQGTGA. The CDR3 spans 13 residues.

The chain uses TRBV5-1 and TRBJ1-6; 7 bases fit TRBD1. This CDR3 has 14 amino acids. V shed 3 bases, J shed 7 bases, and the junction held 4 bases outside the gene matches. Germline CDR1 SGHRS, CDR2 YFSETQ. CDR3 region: CASSWTGLNSPLHF. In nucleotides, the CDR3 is TGCGCCAGCAGCTGGACAGGCTTGAATTCACCCCTCCACTTT. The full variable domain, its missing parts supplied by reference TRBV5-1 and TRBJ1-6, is KAGVTQTPRYLIKTRGQQVTLSCSPISGHRSVSWYQQTPGQGLQFLFEYFSETQRNKGNFPGRFSGRQFSNSRSEMNVSTLELGDSALYLCASSWTGLNSPLHFGNGTRLTVT.

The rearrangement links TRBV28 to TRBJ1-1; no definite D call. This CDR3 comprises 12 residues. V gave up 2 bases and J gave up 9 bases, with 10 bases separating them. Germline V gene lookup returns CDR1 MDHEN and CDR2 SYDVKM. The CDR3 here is CASSLSSMKAFF. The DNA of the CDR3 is TGTGCCAGCAGTTTAAGTAGCATGAAAGCTTTCTTT. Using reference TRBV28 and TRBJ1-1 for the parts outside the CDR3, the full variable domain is DVKVTQSSRYLVKRTGEKVFLECVQDMDHENMFWYRQDPGLGLRLIYFSYDVKMKEKGDIPEGYSVSREKKERFSLILESASTNQTSMYLCASSLSSMKAFFGQGTRLTVV.

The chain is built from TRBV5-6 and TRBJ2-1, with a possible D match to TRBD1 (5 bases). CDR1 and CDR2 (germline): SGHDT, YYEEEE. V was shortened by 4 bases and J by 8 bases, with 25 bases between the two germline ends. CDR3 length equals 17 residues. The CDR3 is CASSVGNYRAARDEQFF. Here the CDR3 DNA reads TGTGCCAGCAGCGTAGGCAATTATCGGGCTGCCAGGGATGAGCAGTTCTTC.

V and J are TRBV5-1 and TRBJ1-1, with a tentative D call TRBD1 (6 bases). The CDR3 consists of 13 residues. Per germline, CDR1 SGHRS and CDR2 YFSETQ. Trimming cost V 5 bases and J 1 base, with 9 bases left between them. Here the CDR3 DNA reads TGCGCCAGCAGAGCACAGGGGAACACTGAAGCTTTCTTT. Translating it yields CASRAQGNTEAFF.

CDR3 protein: CASSPGNHQPQHF. CDR3 nucleotides: TGTGCCAGCTCACCGGGCAACCATCAGCCCCAGCATTTT. The rearrangement links TRBV18 to TRBJ1-5; D not resolved. The germline V gene encodes CDR1 KGHSH and CDR2 LQKENI. Trimming left V 3 bases short and J 5 bases short, with 8 bases between. This CDR3 has 13 amino acids.

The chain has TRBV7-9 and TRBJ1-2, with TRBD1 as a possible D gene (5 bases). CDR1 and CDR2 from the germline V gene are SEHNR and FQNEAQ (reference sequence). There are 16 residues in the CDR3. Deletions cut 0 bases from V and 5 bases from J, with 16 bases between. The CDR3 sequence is CASSLASSGVGYGYTF. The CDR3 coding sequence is TGTGCCAGCAGCTTAGCCTCCTCGGGGGTTGGGTATGGCTACACCTTC.

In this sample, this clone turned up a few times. CDR3 in amino acids: CATSDSDRDSGYTF. The CDR3 nucleotides read TGTGCCACCAGTGATTCCGACAGGGATAGTGGCTACACCTTC. This rearrangement joins TRBV24-1 to TRBJ1-2, with 7 bases matching TRBD1. Germline CDR1 reads KGHDR; CDR2 reads SFDVKD. V dropped 2 bases and J dropped 7; count of bases not matched to a gene: 6. The CDR3 contains 14 residues.

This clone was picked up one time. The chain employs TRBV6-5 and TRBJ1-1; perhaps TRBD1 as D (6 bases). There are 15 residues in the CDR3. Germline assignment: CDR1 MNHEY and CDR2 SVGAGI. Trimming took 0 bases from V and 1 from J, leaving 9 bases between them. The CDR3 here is CASSYSVQGNTEAFF. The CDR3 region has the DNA TGTGCCAGCAGTTACTCGGTACAGGGGAACACTGAAGCTTTCTTT.

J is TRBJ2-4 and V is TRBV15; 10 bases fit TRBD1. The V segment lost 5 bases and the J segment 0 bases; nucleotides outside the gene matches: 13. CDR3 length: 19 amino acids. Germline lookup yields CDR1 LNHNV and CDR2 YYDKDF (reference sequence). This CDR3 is CATSPSGTGAPAAKNIQYF. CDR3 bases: TGTGCCACCAGCCCATCCGGGACAGGGGCCCCGGCAGCCAAAAACATTCAGTACTTC. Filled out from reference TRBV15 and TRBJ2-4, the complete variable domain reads DAMVIQNPRYQVTQFGKPVTLSCSQTLNHNVMYWYQQKSSQAPKLLFHYYDKDFNNEADTPDNFQSRRPNTSFCFLDIRSPGLGDTAMYLCATSPSGTGAPAAKNIQYFGAGTRLSVL.

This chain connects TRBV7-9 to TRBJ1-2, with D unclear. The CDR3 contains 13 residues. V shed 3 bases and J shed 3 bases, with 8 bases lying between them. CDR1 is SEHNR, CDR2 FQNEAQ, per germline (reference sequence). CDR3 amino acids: CASSLPGDYGYTF. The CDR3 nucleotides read TGTGCCAGCAGCTTGCCCGGGGACTATGGCTACACCTTC.

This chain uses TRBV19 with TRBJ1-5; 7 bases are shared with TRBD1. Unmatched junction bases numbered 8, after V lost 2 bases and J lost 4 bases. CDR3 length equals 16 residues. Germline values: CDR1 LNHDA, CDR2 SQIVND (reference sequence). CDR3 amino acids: CASSIWRGQGNQPQHF. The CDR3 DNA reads TGTGCCAGTAGTATATGGAGGGGGCAGGGGAATCAGCCCCAGCATTTT.

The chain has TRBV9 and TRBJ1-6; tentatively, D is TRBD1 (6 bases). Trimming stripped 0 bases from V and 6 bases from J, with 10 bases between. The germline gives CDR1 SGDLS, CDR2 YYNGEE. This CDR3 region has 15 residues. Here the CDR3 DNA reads TGTGCCAGCAGCGTAGCTAAGGACAGTAATTCACCCCTCCACTTT. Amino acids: CASSVAKDSNSPLHF.

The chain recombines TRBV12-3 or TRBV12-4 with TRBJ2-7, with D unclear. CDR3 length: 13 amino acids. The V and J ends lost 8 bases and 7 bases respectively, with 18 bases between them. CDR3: CASAASRTREQYF. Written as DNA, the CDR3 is TGTGCCAGCGCCGCGAGCCGCACCAGGGAGCAGTACTTC.

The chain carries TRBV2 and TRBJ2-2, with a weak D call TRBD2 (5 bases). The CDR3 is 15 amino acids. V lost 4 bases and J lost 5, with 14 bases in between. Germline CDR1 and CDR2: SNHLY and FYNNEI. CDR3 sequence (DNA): TGTGCCAGCAGTGTCGTGGGAGTAAGGACCGGGGAGCTGTTTTTT. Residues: CASSVVGVRTGELFF. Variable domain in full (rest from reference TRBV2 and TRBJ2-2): EPEVTQTPSHQVTQMGQEVILRCVPISNHLYFYWYRQILGQKVEFLVSFYNNEISEKSEIFDDQFSVERPDGSNFTLKIRSTKLEDSAMYFCASSVVGVRTGELFFGEGSRLTVL.

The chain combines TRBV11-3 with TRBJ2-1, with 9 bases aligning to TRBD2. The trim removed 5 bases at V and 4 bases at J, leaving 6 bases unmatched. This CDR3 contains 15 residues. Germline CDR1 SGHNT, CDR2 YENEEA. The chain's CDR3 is CASSTSSGGYNEQFF. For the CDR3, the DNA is TGTGCCAGCAGCACTAGTAGCGGGGGATACAATGAGCAGTTCTTC. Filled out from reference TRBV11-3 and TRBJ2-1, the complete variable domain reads EAGVVQSPRYKIIEKKQPVAFWCNPISGHNTLYWYLQNLGQGPELLIRYENEEAVDDSQLPKDRFSAERLKGVDSTLKIQPAELGDSAVYLCASSTSSGGYNEQFFGPGTRLTVL.

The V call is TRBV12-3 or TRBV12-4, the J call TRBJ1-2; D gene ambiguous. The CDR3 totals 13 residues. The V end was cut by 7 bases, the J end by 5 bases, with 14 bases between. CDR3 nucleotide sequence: TGTGCCAGCACCCAGACTCCAAGATATGGCTACACCTTC. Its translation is CASTQTPRYGYTF.

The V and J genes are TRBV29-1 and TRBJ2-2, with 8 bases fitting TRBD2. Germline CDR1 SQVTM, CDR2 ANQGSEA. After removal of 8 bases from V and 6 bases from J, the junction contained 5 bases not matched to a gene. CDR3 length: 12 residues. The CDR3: CSSTGGAGELFF. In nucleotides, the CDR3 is TGCAGCTCGACCGGGGGGGCCGGGGAGCTGTTTTTT.

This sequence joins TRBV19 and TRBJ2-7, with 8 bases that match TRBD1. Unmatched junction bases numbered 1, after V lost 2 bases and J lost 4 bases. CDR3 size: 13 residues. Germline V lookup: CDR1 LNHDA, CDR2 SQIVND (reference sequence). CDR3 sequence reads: CASSITGGYEQYF. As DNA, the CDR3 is TGTGCCAGTAGTATAACAGGGGGGTACGAGCAGTACTTC.

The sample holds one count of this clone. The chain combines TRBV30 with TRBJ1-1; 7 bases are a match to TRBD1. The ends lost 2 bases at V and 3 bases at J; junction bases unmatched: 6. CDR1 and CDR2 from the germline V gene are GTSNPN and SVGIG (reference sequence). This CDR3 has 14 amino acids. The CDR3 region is CAWSRQGWDTEAFF. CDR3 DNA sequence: TGTGCCTGGAGTCGACAGGGCTGGGACACTGAAGCTTTCTTT.